The entry that follows covers one T cell receptor beta chain sequence. The sample belongs to a study of blood T cell repertoires in COVID-19. At the level of the study: Sites across the United States, Italy and Spain contributed samples from acute and convalescent COVID-19.

Libraries were prepared by immunoSEQ multiplex PCR; TCRdb keeps only in-frame clonotypes and omits some of them. The data hold under 45,000 clones, with around 84% observed a single time. The V end was cut by 7 bases, the J end by 0 bases, with 8 bases between. CDR3 length: 13 residues. Germline V gene data show CDR1 as MNHEY and CDR2 as SVGAGI. The genes are TRBV6-5 and TRBJ2-3; perhaps TRBD1 as D (6 bases). Specimen: peripheral blood. This clonotype was sampled from a human donor in a cohort sampled during active COVID-19. The CDR3 loop is CASKRGSTDTQYF. The CDR3 DNA reads as TGTGCCAGCAAGAGGGGGAGCACAGATACGCAGTATTTT.